These T cell receptor beta chains were read from a single sample in a study of T cell responses to AZD1222 COVID-19 vaccine. Libraries were prepared by immunoSEQ multiplex PCR; TCRdb keeps only in-frame clonotypes and omits some of them. This sample has tens of thousands of clones; about 88% occur once, and the top ten carry under 25%. This specimen consisted of peripheral blood, obtained on day 0 of AZD1222 vaccination. Source of these receptors: an adult in good health. Both conserved end residues are trimmed from each CDR3.

TRBJ1-6 | TRBV5-4 | ASSGGQGFSPLH
TRBJ1-1 | TRBV5-1 | ASSLGGTTNTEAF
TRBJ2-3 | TRBV3-1/TRBV3-2 | ASSPQRGGSDTQY
TRBJ2-1 | TRBV11-3 | ASSPRTSFINEQF
TRBJ1-2 | TRBV6-5 | ASSYSGRGNYGYT
TRBJ2-2 | TRBV27 | ASSLVGLAGKAGTGELF
TRBJ2-7 | TRBV6-5 | ASSWAGQGPYEQY
TRBJ2-3 | TRBV7-8 | ASSWVSGRAADTQY
TRBJ1-4 | TRBV28 | ASSPPRGTREKLF
TRBJ1-3 | TRBV12-1 | ASSLDRGPMGTDEWTIY
TRBJ2-7 | TRBV7-2 | ASSPQGAGGAYEQY
TRBJ2-1 | TRBV6-2/TRBV6-3 | ASSPADEQF
TRBJ2-4 | TRBV3-1/TRBV3-2 | ASSQDQLQNWY
TRBJ1-2 | TRBV9 | ASSVASGTRMGYT
TRBJ2-3 | TRBV19 | ASQVDGGADTQY
TRBJ1-1 | TRBV6-5 | ASSIGTIMNTEAF
TRBJ2-3 | TRBV7-2 | ASSLTGEDTQY
TRBJ2-5 | TRBV29-1 | SVTLTGVYETQY
TRBJ2-2 | TRBV11-2 | ASSLGGGYTGELF
TRBJ1-2 | TRBV5-1 | ASSFEGYRGYT
TRBJ2-7 | TRBV7-9 | ASSLVSSYEQY
TRBJ2-1 | TRBV15 | ATSRTQANEQF
TRBJ1-5 | TRBV27 | ASSSRPLQNQPQH
TRBJ2-5 | TRBV11-1 | ASSLEGLGVAQY
TRBJ1-2 | TRBV5-6 | ASSLGSGGVYGYT
TRBJ2-5 | TRBV7-2 | ASRFSGGAGAGETQY
TRBJ1-5 | TRBV7-2 | ASSFGNQPQH
TRBJ2-1 | TRBV9 | ASSVEGLPYNEQF
TRBJ1-4 | TRBV28 | ASSSYEKLF
TRBJ1-1 | TRBV19 | ASSIGDRLTEAF
TRBJ1-1 | TRBV7-3 | ASSLSPISEAF
TRBJ1-3 | TRBV6-2/TRBV6-3 | ASSLGTGGNTIY
TRBJ2-2 | TRBV29-1 | SVEDGSTTGELF
TRBJ2-5 | TRBV12-3/TRBV12-4 | ASSWGETQY
TRBJ2-2 | TRBV9 | ASSVQGNTGELF
TRBJ2-3 | TRBV27 | ASSLSPGTDTQY
TRBJ1-1 | TRBV19 | ASLGLASTEAF
TRBJ2-2 | TRBV6-5 | ASRGTSGKVGELF
TRBJ2-7 | TRBV4-2 | ASSQLGQGKRDEQY
TRBJ1-4 | TRBV2 | ASSEARGLEEKLF
TRBJ1-5 | TRBV4-3 | ASSQETLGGQPQH
TRBJ2-7 | TRBV24-1 | ATSWGGLEQY
TRBJ2-1 | TRBV4-1 | ASSQESLSLAREQF
TRBJ1-5 | TRBV7-2 | ASSENSNQPQH
TRBJ2-7 | TRBV20-1 | SASRVYEQY
TRBJ2-6 | TRBV4-3 | ASSQANRGPGANVLT
TRBJ1-5 | TRBV6-5 | ASRGTGYSNQPQH
TRBJ2-4 | TRBV10-3 | AISELGTSGSPGRKNIQY
TRBJ2-2 | TRBV9 | ASSVGPGGATGELF
TRBJ2-2 | TRBV28 | ASSRRDRAGELF
TRBJ2-3 | TRBV18 | ASSPLQGDTQY
TRBJ2-5 | TRBV7-2 | ASTRETETRETQY
TRBJ1-1 | TRBV29-1 | SVVDGVNTEAF
TRBJ1-4 | TRBV6-5 | ASTYSGATNEKLF
TRBJ1-3 | TRBV23-1 | ASSQGTAFIPSGNTIY
TRBJ2-7 | TRBV3-1/TRBV3-2 | ASSQEGVYEQY
TRBJ1-2 | TRBV6-6 | ASSPGAGHT
TRBJ1-4 | TRBV18 | ASSPPLTANEKLF
TRBJ1-2 | TRBV5-4 | ASSSVPGQGRVGYT
TRBJ2-5 | TRBV24-1 | ATSDQDRGGETQY